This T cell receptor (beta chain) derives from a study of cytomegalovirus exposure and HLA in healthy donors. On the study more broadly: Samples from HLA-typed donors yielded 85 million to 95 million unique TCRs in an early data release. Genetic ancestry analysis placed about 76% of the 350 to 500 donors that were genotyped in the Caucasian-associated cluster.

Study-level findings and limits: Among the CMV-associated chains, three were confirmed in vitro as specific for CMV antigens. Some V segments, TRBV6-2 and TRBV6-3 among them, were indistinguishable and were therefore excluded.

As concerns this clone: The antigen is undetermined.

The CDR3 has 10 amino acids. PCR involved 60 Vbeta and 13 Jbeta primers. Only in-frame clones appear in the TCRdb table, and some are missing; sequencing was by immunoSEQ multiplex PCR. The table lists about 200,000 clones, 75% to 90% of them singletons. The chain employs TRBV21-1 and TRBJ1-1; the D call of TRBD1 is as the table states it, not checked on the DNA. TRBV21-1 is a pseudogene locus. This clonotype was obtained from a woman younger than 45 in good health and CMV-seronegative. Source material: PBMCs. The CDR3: CASSSHKAFF. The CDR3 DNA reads TGTGCCAGCAGCTCACATAAAGCTTTCTTT.